This TCR beta chain was retrieved from a study of post-analysis software for immune sequencing data. Study-level background: Disease trajectories encompassed relapsing-remitting, secondary progressive and progressive-relapsing multiple sclerosis. Notes on the study in general: The F measure placed samples prepared in the same batch into strongly shared clusters. Multiple sclerosis was associated with a significant reduction in normalized Chao1 diversity relative to controls. The study found TRBV5-6, TRBV5-1 and TRBV20-1 among several TRBV segments more frequent in patients than controls.

Libraries were made from TCR beta cDNA, and they carried unique molecular identifiers. Each batch of about 0.95 to 11 million T cells produced hundreds of thousands of cDNA molecules. TCRdb re-analysed the PCR reads in MiXCR, keeping a single row per CDR3 protein. Among around 500,000 distinct CDR3 sequences listed, 34% were seen once. J was trimmed by 5 bases and V by 3 bases; bases with no gene match: 11. The CDR3 is 17 amino acids. Per the germline V gene, CDR1 is DFQATT and CDR2 is SNEGSKA (reference sequence). Regarding this clonotype: Its matching antigen is unknown.

The chain recombines TRBV20-1 with TRBJ2-3; 13 nucleotides align to TRBD2. Sequenced sample: blood. The receptor's source is a girl younger than 18 with multiple sclerosis. Written as DNA, the CDR3 is TGCAGTGCTAGGGAACTCGGACTAGCGGGGGATAGAGATACGCAGTATTTT. Amino acids: CSARELGLAGDRDTQYF.